This record covers a single T cell receptor (beta chain). The CDR3 has 18 residues. Trimming shortened V by 4 bases and J by 0 bases, and 19 bases separated the two germline ends. Looked up from germline, CDR1 is MNHEY and CDR2 is SMNVEV (reference sequence). A single record per CDR3 protein comes from TCRdb applying MiXCR to the 5' RACE reads. Here the sample spans approximately 610,000 distinct CDR3 sequences, about a sixth being singletons. The data stem from a study of T cells after yellow fever vaccination. The sample was PBMCs, taken around 5 days after the first yellow fever vaccination. The clonotype was recovered from a man aged 18 to 30 who received the YFV17D yellow fever vaccine. The rearrangement uses TRBV27 and TRBJ2-1, with D maybe TRBD2 (5 bases). The CDR3 DNA reads as TGTGCCAGCAGTTCAGTCTTTAGCGCAGGTCCCTCCTACAATGAGCAGTTCTTC. It is translated as CASSSVFSAGPSYNEQFF.